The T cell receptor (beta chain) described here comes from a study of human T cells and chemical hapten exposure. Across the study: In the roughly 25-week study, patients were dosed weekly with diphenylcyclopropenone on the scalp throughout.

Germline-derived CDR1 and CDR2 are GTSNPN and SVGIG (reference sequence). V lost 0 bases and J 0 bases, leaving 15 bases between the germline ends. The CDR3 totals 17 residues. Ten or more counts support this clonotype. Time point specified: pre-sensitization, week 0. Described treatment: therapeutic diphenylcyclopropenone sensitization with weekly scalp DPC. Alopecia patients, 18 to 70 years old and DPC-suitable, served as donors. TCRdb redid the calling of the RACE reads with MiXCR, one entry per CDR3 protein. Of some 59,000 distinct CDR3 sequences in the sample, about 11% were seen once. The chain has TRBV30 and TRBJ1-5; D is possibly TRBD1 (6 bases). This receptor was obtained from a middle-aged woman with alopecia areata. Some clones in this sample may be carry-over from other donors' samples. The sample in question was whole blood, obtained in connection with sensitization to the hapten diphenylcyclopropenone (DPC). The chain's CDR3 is CAWSVRSGDYSNQPQHF. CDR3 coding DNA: TGTGCCTGGAGTGTACGTTCAGGGGACTATAGCAATCAGCCCCAGCATTTT.